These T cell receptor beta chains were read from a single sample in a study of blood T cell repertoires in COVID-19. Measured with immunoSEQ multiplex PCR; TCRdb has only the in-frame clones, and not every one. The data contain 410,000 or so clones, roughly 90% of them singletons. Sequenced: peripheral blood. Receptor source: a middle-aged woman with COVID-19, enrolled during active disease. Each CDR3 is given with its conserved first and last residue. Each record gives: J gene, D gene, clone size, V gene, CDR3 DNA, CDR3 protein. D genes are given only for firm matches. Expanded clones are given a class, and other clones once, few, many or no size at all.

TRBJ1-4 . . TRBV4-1 TGCGCCAGCAGCCAAGTAGCACAAACCCGTGAAAAACTGTTTTTT CASSQVAQTREKLFF
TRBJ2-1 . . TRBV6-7 TGTGCCAGCAGTTACCGGGGGGCGCCTAATGAGCAGTTCTTC CASSYRGAPNEQFF
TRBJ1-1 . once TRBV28 TGTGCCAGCAGTTTCTTAACCGGGAGAAAGGACACTGAAGCTTTCTTT CASSFLTGRKDTEAFF
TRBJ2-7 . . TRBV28 TGTGCCAGCACCAACCCGGCTCGGGGGAAGGTGCAGTACTTC CASTNPARGKVQYF
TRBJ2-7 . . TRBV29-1 TGCAGCGTTGAAGATAACGGGGATCGGGCGTACGAGCAGTACTTC CSVEDNGDRAYEQYF
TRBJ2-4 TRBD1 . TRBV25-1 TGTGCCAGCAGTCGACAGGGGGGAGGAGGCAAAAACATTCAGTACTTC CASSRQGGGGKNIQYF
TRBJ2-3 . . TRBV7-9 TGTGCCAGCAGCTTAATGAGGGGGACAAGCACAGATACGCAGTATTTT CASSLMRGTSTDTQYF
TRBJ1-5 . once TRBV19 TGTGCCAGTAGTGATTCCGGGGGTCAGCCCCAGCATTTT CASSDSGGQPQHF
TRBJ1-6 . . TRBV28 TGTGCCAGCAGTTTTACCCGGAGCTCCTATAATTCACCCCTCCACTTT CASSFTRSSYNSPLHF
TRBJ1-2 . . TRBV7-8 TGTGCCAGCAGCTTACGGGAGGGGGTACATGGCTACACCTTC CASSLREGVHGYTF
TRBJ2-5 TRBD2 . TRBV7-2 TGTGCCAGCAGCTGGGGACTAGCGGGCGGGGAGACCCAGTACTTC CASSWGLAGGETQYF
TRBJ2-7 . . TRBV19 TGTGCCAGTAGTATAGAACAGGCGGTGTTCTACGAGCAGTACTTC CASSIEQAVFYEQYF
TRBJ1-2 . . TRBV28 TGTGCCAGCAGTCGAGACCAGGGTATCGCGAACTATGGCTACACCTTC CASSRDQGIANYGYTF
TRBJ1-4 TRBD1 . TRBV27 TGTGCCAGCAGTTTATATCGGACAGGGGCGTTTAATGAAAAACTGTTTTTT CASSLYRTGAFNEKLFF
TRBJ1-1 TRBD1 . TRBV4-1 TGCGCCCGCAGCCGGCCAGGGGGAGCGGACACTGAAGCTTTCTTT CARSRPGGADTEAFF
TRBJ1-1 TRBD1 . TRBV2 TGTGCCAGCAAGGAGACAGGGTGGAACACTGAAGCTTTCTTT CASKETGWNTEAFF
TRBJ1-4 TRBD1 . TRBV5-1 TGCGCCAGCAGCTCGGGGGACAGGGCCTTTGCAACTAATGAAAAACTGTTTTTT CASSSGDRAFATNEKLFF
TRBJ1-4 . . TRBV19 TGTGCCAGTAGTATAGTGGACACATCCCCCGAAAAACTGTTTTTT CASSIVDTSPEKLFF
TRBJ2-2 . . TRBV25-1 TGTGCCAGCAGTGGGACAGACGGGGAGCTGTTTTTT CASSGTDGELFF
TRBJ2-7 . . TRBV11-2 TGTGCCAGCAGCTTAGATCGGAACAGGGAGGGAGGTTACGAGCAGTACTTC CASSLDRNREGGYEQYF
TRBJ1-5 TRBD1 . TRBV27 TGTGCCAGCCGTCCGGGACAGGGGCCTTATCAGCCCCAGCATTTT CASRPGQGPYQPQHF
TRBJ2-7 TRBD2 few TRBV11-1 TGTGCCAGCAGCCCGCTAGCGGGAGTCAACGAGCAGTACTTC CASSPLAGVNEQYF
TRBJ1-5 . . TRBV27 TGTGCCAGCAGTTTAACCCCCCCCACTAACGACGGAAACAATCAGCCCCAGCATTTT CASSLTPPTNDGNNQPQHF
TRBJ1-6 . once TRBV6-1 TGTGCCAGCAGTGAAGCGAGGAGGGGTTTCACCTATAATTCACCCCTCCACTTT CASSEARRGFTYNSPLHF
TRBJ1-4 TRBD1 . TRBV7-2 TGTGCCAGCTCAAGACAGGGGAGATTGACTAATGAAAAACTGTTTTTT CASSRQGRLTNEKLFF
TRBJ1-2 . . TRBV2 TGTGCCAGCAGTGATGGGGGGGGAGCAGATGGCTACACCTTC CASSDGGGADGYTF
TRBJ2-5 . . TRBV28 TGTGCCAGCAGTCCCCTGCGGCGGGGTCATGGGGAGACCCAGTACTTC CASSPLRRGHGETQYF
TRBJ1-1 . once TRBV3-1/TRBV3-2 TGTGCCAGCAGCCAAGCGGCAGTGGGGCCAGGGCTGGCTTTCTTT CASSQAAVGPGLAFF
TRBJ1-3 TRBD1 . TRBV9 TGTGCCAGCAGCACGCCAGGGACAGGGCCGCGGTTTGGAAACACCATATATTTT CASSTPGTGPRFGNTIYF
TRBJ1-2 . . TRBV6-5 TGTGCCAGCAGTCCTGCCGGGCAGGGCTATGGCTACACCTTC CASSPAGQGYGYTF
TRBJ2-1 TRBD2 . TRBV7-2 TGTGCCAGCAGCTTCGATTCTAGCGGGAGGGCCCGGGAGCAGTTCTTC CASSFDSSGRAREQFF
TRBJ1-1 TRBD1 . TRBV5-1 TGCGCCAGCAGCTCTCTTGGGACAGAGAACACTGAAGCTTTCTTT CASSSLGTENTEAFF
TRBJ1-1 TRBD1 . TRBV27 TGTGCCAGCAAACGGATGGGACAGACTGAAGCTTTCTTT CASKRMGQTEAFF